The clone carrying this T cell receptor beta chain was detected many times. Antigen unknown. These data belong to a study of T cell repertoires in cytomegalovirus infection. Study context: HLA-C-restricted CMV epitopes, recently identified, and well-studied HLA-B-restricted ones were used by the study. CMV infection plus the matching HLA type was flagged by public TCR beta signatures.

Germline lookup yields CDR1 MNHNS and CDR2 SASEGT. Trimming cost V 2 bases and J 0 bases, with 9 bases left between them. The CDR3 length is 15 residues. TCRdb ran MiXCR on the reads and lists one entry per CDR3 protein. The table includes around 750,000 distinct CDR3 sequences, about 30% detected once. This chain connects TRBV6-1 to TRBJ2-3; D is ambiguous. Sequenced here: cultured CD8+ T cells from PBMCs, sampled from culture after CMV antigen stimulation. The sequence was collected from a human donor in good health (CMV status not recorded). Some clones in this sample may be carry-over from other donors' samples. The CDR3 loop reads CASSEILPSTDTQYF. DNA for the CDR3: TGTGCCAGCAGTGAAATTCTTCCGAGCACAGATACGCAGTATTTT.